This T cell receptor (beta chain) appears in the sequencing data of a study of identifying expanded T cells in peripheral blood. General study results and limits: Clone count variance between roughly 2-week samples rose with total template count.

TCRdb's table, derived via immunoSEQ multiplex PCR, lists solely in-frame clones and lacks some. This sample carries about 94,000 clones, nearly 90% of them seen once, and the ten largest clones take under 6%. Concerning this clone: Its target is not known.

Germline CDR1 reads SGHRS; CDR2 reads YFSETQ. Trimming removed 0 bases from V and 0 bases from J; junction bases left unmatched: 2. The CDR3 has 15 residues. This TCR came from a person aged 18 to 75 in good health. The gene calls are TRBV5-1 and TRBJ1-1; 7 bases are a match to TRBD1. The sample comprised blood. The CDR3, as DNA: TGCGCCAGCAGCTTGGAGGGGACAGTGAACACTGAAGCTTTCTTT. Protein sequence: CASSLEGTVNTEAFF.